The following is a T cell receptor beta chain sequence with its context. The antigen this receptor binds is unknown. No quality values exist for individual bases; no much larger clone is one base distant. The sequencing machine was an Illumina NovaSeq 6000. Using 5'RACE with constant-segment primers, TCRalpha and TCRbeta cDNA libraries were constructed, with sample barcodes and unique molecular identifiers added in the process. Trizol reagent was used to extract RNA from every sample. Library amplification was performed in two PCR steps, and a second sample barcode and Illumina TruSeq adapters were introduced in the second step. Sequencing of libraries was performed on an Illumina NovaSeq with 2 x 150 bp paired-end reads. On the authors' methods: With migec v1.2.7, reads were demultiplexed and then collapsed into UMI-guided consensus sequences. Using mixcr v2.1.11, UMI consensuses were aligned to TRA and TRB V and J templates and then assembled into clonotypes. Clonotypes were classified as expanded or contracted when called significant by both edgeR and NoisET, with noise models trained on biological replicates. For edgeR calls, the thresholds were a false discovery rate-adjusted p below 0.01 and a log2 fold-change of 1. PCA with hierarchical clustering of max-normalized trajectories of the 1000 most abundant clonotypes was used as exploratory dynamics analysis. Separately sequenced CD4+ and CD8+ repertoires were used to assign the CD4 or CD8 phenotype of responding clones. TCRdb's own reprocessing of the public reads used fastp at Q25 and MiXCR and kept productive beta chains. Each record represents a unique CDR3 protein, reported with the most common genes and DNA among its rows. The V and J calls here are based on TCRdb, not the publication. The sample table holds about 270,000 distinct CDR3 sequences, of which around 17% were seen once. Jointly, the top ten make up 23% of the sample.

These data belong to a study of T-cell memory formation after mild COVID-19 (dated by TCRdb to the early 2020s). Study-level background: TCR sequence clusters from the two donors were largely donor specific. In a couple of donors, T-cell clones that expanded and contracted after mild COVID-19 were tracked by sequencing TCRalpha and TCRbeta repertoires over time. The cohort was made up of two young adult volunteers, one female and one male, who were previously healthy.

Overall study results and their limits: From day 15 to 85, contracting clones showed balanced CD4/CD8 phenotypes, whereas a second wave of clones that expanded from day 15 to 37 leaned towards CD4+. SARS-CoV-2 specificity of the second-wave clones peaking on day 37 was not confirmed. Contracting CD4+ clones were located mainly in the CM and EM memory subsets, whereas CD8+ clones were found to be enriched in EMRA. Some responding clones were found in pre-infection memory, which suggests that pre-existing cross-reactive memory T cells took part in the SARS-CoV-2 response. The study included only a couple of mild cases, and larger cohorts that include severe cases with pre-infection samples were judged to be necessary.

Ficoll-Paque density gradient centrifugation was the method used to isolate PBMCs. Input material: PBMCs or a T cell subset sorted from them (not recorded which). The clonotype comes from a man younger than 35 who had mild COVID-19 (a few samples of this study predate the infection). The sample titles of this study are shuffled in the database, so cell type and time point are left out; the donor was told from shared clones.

The nucleotide sequence reads as follows: TGTGCCAGCAGTTACAGGTCGGGACAGCTTCCAAACACCGGGGAGCTGTTTTTT. Its protein reads: CASSYRSGQLPNTGELFF. The chain uses TRBV6-2 or TRBV6-3 and TRBJ2-2; TRBD1 aligns with 7 central bases. Spanning cysteine to phenylalanine, the CDR3 consists of 18 amino acids. The entry retains the CDR3 DNA only, 54 bases that are in frame from base 1. Trimmed from V: 2 bases; trimmed from J: 2 bases; junction bases lacking a gene match: 11. According to the germline V gene, CDR1 reads MNHEY and CDR2 reads SVGEGT.